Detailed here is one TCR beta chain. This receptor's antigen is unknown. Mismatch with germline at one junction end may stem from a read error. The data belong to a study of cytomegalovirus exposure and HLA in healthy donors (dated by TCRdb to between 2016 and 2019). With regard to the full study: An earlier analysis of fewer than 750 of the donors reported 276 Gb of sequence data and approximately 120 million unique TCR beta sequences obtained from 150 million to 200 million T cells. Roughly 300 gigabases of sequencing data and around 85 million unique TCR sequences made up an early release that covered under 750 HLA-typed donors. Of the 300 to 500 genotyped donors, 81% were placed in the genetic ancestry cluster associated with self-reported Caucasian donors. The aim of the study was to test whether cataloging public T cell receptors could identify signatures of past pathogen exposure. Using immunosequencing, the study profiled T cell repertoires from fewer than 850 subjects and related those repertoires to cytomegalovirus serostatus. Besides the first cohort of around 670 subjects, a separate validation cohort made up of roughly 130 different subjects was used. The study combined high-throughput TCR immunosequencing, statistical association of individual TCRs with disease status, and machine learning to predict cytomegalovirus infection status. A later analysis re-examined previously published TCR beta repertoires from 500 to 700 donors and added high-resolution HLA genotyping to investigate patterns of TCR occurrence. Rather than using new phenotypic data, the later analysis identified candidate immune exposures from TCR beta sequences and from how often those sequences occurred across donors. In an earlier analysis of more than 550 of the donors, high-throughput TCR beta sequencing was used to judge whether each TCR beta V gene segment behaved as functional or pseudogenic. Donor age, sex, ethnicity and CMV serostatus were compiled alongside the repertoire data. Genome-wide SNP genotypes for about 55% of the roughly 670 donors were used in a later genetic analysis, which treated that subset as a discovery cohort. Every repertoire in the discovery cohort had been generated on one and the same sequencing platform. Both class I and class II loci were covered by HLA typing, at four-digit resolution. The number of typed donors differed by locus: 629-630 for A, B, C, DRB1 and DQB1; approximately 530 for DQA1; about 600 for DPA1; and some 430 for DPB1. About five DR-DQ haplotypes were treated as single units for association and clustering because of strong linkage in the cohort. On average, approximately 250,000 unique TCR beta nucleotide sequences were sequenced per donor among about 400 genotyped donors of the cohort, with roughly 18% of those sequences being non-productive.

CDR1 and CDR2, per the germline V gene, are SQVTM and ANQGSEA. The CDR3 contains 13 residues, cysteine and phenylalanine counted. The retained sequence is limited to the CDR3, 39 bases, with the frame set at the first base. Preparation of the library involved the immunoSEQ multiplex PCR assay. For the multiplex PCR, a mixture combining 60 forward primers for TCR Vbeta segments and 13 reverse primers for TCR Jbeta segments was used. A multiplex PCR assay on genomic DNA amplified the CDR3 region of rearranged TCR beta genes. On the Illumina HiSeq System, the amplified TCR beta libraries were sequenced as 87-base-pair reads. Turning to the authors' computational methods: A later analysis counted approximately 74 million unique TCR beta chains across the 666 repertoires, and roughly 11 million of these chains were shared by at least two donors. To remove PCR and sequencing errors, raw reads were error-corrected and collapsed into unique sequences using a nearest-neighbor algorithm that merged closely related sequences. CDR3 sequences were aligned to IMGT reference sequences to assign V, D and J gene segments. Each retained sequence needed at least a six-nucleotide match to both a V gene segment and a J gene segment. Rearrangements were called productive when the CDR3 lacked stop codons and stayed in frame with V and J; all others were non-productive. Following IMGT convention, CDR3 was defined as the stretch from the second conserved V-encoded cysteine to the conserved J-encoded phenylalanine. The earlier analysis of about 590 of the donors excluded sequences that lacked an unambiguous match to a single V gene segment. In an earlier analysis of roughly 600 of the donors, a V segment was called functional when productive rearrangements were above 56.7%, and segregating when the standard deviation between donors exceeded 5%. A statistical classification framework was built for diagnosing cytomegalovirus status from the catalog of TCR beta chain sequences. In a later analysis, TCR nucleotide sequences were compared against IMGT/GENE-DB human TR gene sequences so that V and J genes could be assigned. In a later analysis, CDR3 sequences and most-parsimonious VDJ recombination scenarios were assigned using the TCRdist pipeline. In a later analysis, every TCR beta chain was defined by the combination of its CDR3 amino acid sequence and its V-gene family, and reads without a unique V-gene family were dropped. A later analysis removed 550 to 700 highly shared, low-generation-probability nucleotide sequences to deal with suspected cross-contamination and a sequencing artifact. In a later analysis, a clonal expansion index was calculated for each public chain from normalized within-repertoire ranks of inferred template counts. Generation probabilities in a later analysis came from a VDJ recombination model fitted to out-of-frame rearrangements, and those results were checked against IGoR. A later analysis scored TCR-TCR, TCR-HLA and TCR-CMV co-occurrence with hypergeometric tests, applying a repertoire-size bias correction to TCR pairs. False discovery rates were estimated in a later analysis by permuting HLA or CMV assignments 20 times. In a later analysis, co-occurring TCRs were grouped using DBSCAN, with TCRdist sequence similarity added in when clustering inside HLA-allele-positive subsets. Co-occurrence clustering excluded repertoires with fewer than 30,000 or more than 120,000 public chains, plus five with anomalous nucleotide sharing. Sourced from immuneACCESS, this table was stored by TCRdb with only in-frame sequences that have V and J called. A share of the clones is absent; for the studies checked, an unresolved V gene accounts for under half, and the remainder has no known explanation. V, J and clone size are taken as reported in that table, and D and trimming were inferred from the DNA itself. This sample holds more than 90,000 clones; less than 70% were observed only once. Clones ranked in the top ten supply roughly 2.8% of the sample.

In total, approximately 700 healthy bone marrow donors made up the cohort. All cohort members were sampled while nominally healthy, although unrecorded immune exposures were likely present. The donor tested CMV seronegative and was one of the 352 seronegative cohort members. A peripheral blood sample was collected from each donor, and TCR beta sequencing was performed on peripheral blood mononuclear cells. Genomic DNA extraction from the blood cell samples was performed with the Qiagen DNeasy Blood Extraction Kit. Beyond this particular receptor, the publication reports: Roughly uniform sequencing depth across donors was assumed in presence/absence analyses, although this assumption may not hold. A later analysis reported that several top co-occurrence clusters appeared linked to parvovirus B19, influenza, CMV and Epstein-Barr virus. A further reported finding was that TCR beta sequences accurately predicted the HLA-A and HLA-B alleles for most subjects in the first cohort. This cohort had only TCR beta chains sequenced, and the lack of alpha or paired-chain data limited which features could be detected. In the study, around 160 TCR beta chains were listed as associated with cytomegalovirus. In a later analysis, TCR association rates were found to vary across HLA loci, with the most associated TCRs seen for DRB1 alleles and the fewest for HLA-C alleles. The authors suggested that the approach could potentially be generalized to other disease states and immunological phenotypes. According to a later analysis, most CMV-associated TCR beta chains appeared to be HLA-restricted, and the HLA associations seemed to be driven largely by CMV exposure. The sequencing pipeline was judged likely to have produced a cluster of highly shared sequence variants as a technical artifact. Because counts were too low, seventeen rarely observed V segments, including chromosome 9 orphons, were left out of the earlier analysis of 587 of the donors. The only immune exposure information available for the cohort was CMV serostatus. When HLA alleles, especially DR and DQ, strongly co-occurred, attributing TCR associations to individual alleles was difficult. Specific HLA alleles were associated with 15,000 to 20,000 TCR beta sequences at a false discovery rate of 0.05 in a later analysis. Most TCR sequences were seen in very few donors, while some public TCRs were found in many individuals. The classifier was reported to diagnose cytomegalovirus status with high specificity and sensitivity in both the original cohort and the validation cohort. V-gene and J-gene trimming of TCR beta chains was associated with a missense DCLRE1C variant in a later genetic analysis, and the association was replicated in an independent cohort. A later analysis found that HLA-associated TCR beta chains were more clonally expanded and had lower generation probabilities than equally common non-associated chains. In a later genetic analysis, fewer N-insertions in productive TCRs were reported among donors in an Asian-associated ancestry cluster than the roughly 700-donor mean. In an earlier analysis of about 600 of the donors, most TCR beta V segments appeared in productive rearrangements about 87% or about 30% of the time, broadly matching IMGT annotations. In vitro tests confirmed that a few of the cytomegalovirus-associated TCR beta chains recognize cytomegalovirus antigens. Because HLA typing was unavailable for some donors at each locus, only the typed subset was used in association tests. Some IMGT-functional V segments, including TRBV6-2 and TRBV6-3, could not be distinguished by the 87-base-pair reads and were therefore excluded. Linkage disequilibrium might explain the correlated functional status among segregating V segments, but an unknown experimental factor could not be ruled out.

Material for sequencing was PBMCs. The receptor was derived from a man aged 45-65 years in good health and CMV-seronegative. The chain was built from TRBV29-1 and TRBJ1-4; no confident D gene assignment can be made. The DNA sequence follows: TGCAGCTATGCTGAGGTGAGAGGTGAAAAAATGTTTTTT. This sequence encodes CSYAEVRGEKMFF.